This T cell receptor beta chain was captured in a study of blood T cell repertoires in COVID-19. Authors' methods: Counts of nucleated cells, estimated from reference gene primer amplification, were obtained. Using immunoSEQ multiplex PCR, the repertoire was profiled, and TCRdb retains in-frame clones only, with some absent. V and J calls and clone size are as listed in that table; D and trimming were resolved from the DNA. This repertoire shows roughly 320,000 clones, almost 85% found once; its top ten account for more than 6%. In this sample, this clone turned up a few times. Trimming stripped 6 bases from V and 3 bases from J, with 11 bases between. This CDR3 comprises 13 residues. Germline V gene lookup returns CDR1 LGHDT and CDR2 YNNKEL (reference sequence).

The sequence was collected from a human donor in a cohort sampled during active COVID-19. The rearrangement uses TRBV3-1 (or the pseudogene TRBV3-2) and TRBJ1-1, with D tentatively TRBD1 (5 bases). The sequenced material came from peripheral blood. CDR3 coding DNA: TGTGCCAGCAGAGTGGGGCTTTACACTGAAGCTTTCTTT. Encoded protein: CASRVGLYTEAFF.